This T cell receptor (beta chain) was found in a study of T cell changes during pregnancy in multiple sclerosis (dated by TCRdb to the late 2010s). For context, the study as a whole: The study looked at changes in the T cell repertoire across pregnancy in women with multiple sclerosis.

As concerns this clone: Its target antigen remains unknown. The record has no base qualities; no much larger clone is one base away.

Library preparation used the immunoSEQ multiplex PCR assay. In TCRdb, the immuneACCESS table is reduced to in-frame sequences with V and J assigned. These tables do not hold every clone; where another copy was compared, an unresolved V gene accounts for under half, and the others remain unexplained. The sample data list 30,000 to 45,000 clones, and just over 85% of these were observed just once. The ten largest clones add up to 0.9% to 1.5% of the sample. From cysteine to phenylalanine, the CDR3 is 13 amino acids long. Here the CDR3 DNA is all that survives: 39 bases in frame from base 1. The germline V gene (reference sequence) sets CDR1 to GTSNPN and CDR2 to SVGIG. Trimming at the junction amounts to 5 bases on V and 7 bases on J, and the germline ends lie 17 bases apart.

The sample here was CD4+ T cells from peripheral blood mononuclear cells, taken before pregnancy. This clonotype originated in a female donor with multiple sclerosis, enrolled in a pregnancy study. The chain joins TRBV30 to TRBJ1-1; the D gene lacks a confident call. CDR3 protein: CAWERVGIYEAFF. The DNA is as follows: TGTGCCTGGGAGAGGGTGGGGATATATGAAGCTTTCTTT.